Listed below are T cell receptor beta chains from one sample, sequenced in a study of a mutant IDH1 vaccine in newly diagnosed glioma. Their specific antigens are unknown. Profiled with immunoSEQ multiplex PCR; TCRdb holds only in-frame clones, not every one. The sample yields tens of thousands of clones, approximately 88% seen once. Sequenced material: PBMCs, taken from a glioma patient whose treatment included an IDH1 peptide vaccine. These receptors originate from a man between 18 and 35 years old with glioma. The CDR3 runs from the conserved cysteine through the conserved F or W. A D gene is named only where the DNA matches it firmly. Where a row states a size, it is once, few, many or the class of an expanded clone; other rows omit it.

>.|TRBV9|.|TRBJ1-6
CASSVAGTTTGSPLHF
>.|TRBV7-9|.|TRBJ1-2
CASSLSSYNHGYTF
>once|TRBV9|.|TRBJ1-3
CASSVDMSPSGNTIYF
>.|TRBV7-3|.|TRBJ2-2
CASSATSISGELFF
>few|TRBV30|.|TRBJ1-1
CAWTAKPLNTEAFF
>few|TRBV19|.|TRBJ1-5
CASSISLTGPQHF
>.|TRBV2|.|TRBJ1-4
CASRRDEKLFF
>.|TRBV27|.|TRBJ1-1
CASSPPGLSEAFF
>.|TRBV5-1|.|TRBJ1-1
CASSLGGAVGNTEAFF
>.|TRBV5-1|TRBD2|TRBJ2-5
CASRPGLAGVETQYF
>.|TRBV6-4|.|TRBJ1-2
CASSSGPNGGYTF
>.|TRBV9|.|TRBJ1-5
CASSVGTAHQPQHF
>.|TRBV7-9|.|TRBJ1-1
CASSLTFSEAFF
>few|TRBV5-1|.|TRBJ2-7
CASSLVGSGEQYF
>.|TRBV7-9|.|TRBJ1-6
CASSLALGYNSPLHF
>.|TRBV6-5|TRBD2|TRBJ2-3
CASSYYAGVGTDTQYF